This entry describes one TCR beta chain. Clones were sequenced by immunoSEQ multiplex PCR, and TCRdb holds only the in-frame ones, with some missing. The sample yields 27,000 or so clones, roughly 83% seen once. CDR1 MGHRA and CDR2 YSYEKL come from the germline V gene. Trimming cost V 0 bases and J 0 bases, with 12 bases left between them. The CDR3 has 17 residues. This sample was included in a study of blood T cell repertoires in COVID-19. The chain uses TRBV4-1 and TRBJ2-1; TRBD1 is a possible D gene (6 bases). Sequencing used peripheral blood. The clonotype originates from a man aged 65 to 85 with active COVID-19. This CDR3 reads CASSQEGGGRSYNEQFF. The CDR3 nucleotides read TGCGCCAGCAGCCAAGAAGGGGGTGGACGCTCCTACAATGAGCAGTTCTTC.